Listed below are T cell receptor beta chains from one sample, sequenced in a study of control samples from healthy donors and cancer patients. Assay: immunoSEQ multiplex PCR; the TCRdb copy retains only in-frame clones and omits some. The data hold some 120,000 clones, with 80% to 95% observed a single time. Sequenced input: PBMCs. The receptors were sampled from a man of 80 years or more with head and neck cancer. The CDR3 runs from the conserved cysteine through the conserved F or W. Each record gives: D gene, V gene, J gene, clone size, CDR3 protein, CDR3 DNA. The D gene is left open where the match is weak. Some rows mark clone size as missing; the rest say once, few, many or name a class of expanded clone.

TRBD2	TRBV7-2	TRBJ2-1	NA	CASSLSIAGHEQFF	TGTGCCAGCAGCTTGTCCATAGCGGGGCATGAGCAGTTCTTC
NA	TRBV10-1	TRBJ2-3	NA	CASSHARGPSTDTQYF	TGCGCCAGCAGCCACGCACGGGGGCCAAGCACAGATACGCAGTATTTT
NA	TRBV3-1/TRBV3-2	TRBJ1-5	NA	CASSPTRNNQPQHF	TGTGCCAGCAGCCCTACCAGAAACAATCAGCCCCAGCATTTT
NA	TRBV7-9	TRBJ2-6	NA	CASSLLNSGANVLTF	TGTGCCAGCAGCTTATTAAACTCTGGGGCCAACGTCCTGACTTTC
TRBD1	TRBV10-3	TRBJ2-1	NA	CAISSGQGNNEQFF	TGTGCCATCTCCTCGGGACAGGGGAACAATGAGCAGTTCTTC
NA	TRBV4-3	TRBJ1-5	NA	CASSQAVHQPQHF	TGCGCCAGCAGCCAAGCGGTTCATCAGCCCCAGCATTTT
TRBD1	TRBV2	TRBJ2-5	NA	CASSPPGQGKTQYF	TGTGCCAGCAGCCCGCCCGGACAGGGGAAGACCCAGTACTTC
NA	TRBV7-2	TRBJ1-4	once	CASRTRGAGEKLFF	TGTGCCAGCAGAACCCGCGGGGCTGGAGAAAAACTGTTTTTT
NA	TRBV9	TRBJ2-1	once	CASSPFTGVGGDEQFF	TGTGCCAGCAGCCCCTTTACGGGAGTTGGTGGCGATGAGCAGTTCTTC
NA	TRBV5-1	TRBJ1-2	NA	CASSLGESGYTF	TGCGCCAGCAGCTTGGGTGAATCTGGCTACACCTTC
NA	TRBV27	TRBJ1-1	NA	CASGGQGTEAFF	TGTGCCAGCGGCGGGCAAGGCACTGAAGCTTTCTTT
TRBD1	TRBV10-3	TRBJ1-1	NA	CAISQGQSFVNTEAFF	TGTGCCATCAGCCAGGGACAGTCTTTTGTGAACACTGAAGCTTTCTTT